Sequencing of this TCR beta chain was carried out in a study of neoadjuvant anti-PD-1 for oral cavity cancer. TCRdb keeps only in-frame clones here, not all; method: immunoSEQ multiplex PCR. The sample shows about 14,000 clones, 30% to 45% of them seen only once. As for time point: after neoadjuvant nivolumab, at surgical resection. This TCR was recovered from a person aged 35 to 85 with oral cavity squamous cell carcinoma. The material was tumor tissue, obtained after nivolumab (anti-PD-1) treatment.

The CDR3 sequence is CASSYRGVGTDTQYF. Here the CDR3 DNA reads TGTGCCAGCAGTTACAGGGGAGTAGGCACAGATACGCAGTATTTT. This chain links TRBV6-5 with TRBJ2-3; tentatively, D is TRBD1 or TRBD2 (5 bases each). This CDR3 region has 15 residues. Germline V gene sequence: CDR1 MNHEY, CDR2 SVGAGI. Trimming cost V 2 bases and J 1 base, with 10 bases left between them.